This TCR beta chain originates from a study of blood T cell repertoires in COVID-19. Study in general: Samples taken during acute and convalescent COVID-19 were collected in the United States, Italy and Spain. T cells, B-cell-depleted T cells, or PBMCs provided the cDNA or gDNA that served as material.

Per the study methods: Quantification of nucleated cells was approximated via reference gene primer amplification. Repertoires were generated with immunoSEQ multiplex PCR, while TCRdb's copy carries only in-frame clones and drops some. The V and J calls and clone size were taken over from that table, and D and trimming were inferred from the DNA. The table shows 150,000 to 200,000 clones, with around 80% occurring only once. This CDR3 has 14 amino acids. V lost 0 bases and J lost 5, with 11 bases in between. The J gene is TRBJ2-7, the V gene TRBV23-1; D is ambiguous. TRBV23-1 falls under the ORF class, with uncertain function. The sequencing input was peripheral blood. This TCR was sampled from a man aged 55 to 70 with active or convalescent COVID-19. This CDR3 reads CASSQSSQSHEQYF. The CDR3 bases are TGCGCCAGCAGTCAATCGAGTCAAAGTCACGAGCAGTACTTC.